Listed below are T cell receptor beta chains from one sample, sequenced in a study of immune cell composition in non-small cell lung cancer. Sequencing used immunoSEQ multiplex PCR; TCRdb keeps in-frame clones, though not all of them. The profile shows just under 250 clones, about 80% of them singletons. Input material: non-adjacent lung tissue. Receptors were obtained from a human donor with non-small cell lung cancer. The CDR3 runs from the conserved cysteine through the conserved F or W. Each record gives: clone size, V gene, CDR3 length, D gene, CDR3 protein. D genes are given only for firm matches. A row's size may be missing; if present it is once, few, many or a size class.

>.|TRBV30|13|TRBD2
CAWSAASGYEQYF
>.|TRBV15|14|TRBD2
CATSTGTTSYEQYF
>.|TRBV6-5|15|.
CASSPRGIGSQPQHF
>.|TRBV12-2|18|.
CASRTSPSTQSRANVLTF
>.|TRBV4-1|18|TRBD2
CASSQVTSGRAPYNEQFF
>.|TRBV7-9|15|.
CASRLGWDNSDEQYF
>.|TRBV13|16|TRBD2
CASSLRGSGSSETQYF
>.|TRBV25-1|16|.
CASSELDSGATDTQYF
>.|TRBV7-8|15|TRBD1
CASSLGGQGVQPQHF
>.|TRBV7-2|14|.
CASSLQTASNEQFF
>.|TRBV5-1|15|.
CASSWEGGLGTEAFF
>few|TRBV5-4|14|TRBD1
CATRSGTGFYEQYF
>.|TRBV6-1|15|.
CASRVTTSAGNTIYF
>.|TRBV11-2|15|.
CASSLEAGFNNEQFF
>.|TRBV30|13|.
CAFTGEANQPQHF
>.|TRBV6-1|13|.
CASSDSTNEKLFF
>.|TRBV9|15|.
CASSPLSGNYNEQFF
>.|TRBV7-9|14|.
CASRIGGVTGELFF
>.|TRBV7-3|16|.
CASSLTERSSYNEQFF
>.|TRBV7-6|15|.
CASSLRTFSTDTQYF
>.|TRBV6-1|13|.
CASSRRTTDEAFF
>.|TRBV6-4|14|TRBD2
CASSEAGDTDTQYF
>.|TRBV11-2|15|TRBD1
CASSLVGQGSYEQYF
>.|TRBV19|15|TRBD1
CASRSGQGINQPQHF
>few|TRBV5-8|13|.
CASSLLGTAGQYF
>once|TRBV5-1|15|.
CASSPGGARTGELFF
>.|TRBV7-3|15|TRBD2
CASSATSGETDTQYF
>once|TRBV2|17|TRBD1
CASRSGGSAVSGNTIYF
>.|TRBV6-6|14|.
CASSYSEGREKLFF
>.|TRBV4-1|16|TRBD2
CASSPPGLAGYNEQFF
>.|TRBV14|13|.
CASSQDPVYEQYF
>.|TRBV18|12|.
CASTSLGQPAFF
>once|TRBV4-3|16|TRBD2
CASSQELAGGVGEQFF
>.|TRBV2|14|TRBD1
CASMGDRGSNEQFF
>few|TRBV30|16|TRBD1
CAWSRTGASSYNEQFF